In this sample, the clone carrying this TCR beta chain turned up a few times. This record belongs to a study of blood T cell repertoires in COVID-19. About the study: The origin of the acute and convalescent COVID-19 samples was the United States, Italy and Spain. Nucleic acid was either cDNA or gDNA, and it came from T cells, B-cell-depleted T cells, or PBMCs.

CDR3 length equals 15 residues. J was trimmed by 8 bases and V by 6 bases; bases with no gene match: 9. Germline V gene sequence: CDR1 MNHEY, CDR2 SVGAGI. Using immunoSEQ multiplex PCR, the repertoire was profiled, and TCRdb retains in-frame clones only, with some absent. Seen here are over 200,000 clones, around four fifths observed once, and the top ten hold approximately 8%. The TCR originated in a woman in her 50s with active or convalescent COVID-19. Sequenced sample: peripheral blood. The chain employs TRBV6-5 and TRBJ1-6; 8 bases fit TRBD1. CDR3 sequence: CASRITGGQDSPLHF. The DNA of the CDR3 is TGTGCCAGCAGAATTACAGGGGGTCAGGATTCACCCCTCCACTTT.